One and the same sample provided the 3 T cell receptor beta chains below, sequenced in a study of shared clonotypes between healthy human individuals. Method: immunoSEQ multiplex PCR; TCRdb's copy keeps in-frame clones and lacks some. The sample contains about 1 million clones, about three quarters of which appear only once. The sample consisted of memory CD4+ T cells sorted from blood. Subset of the sample: CD45RA-negative fraction. The receptors here all came from a man younger than 30 in good health.

The chain combines TRBV5-6 with TRBJ1-3; 10 bases line up with TRBD1. CDR3 length equals 15 residues. V gave up 4 bases and J gave up 4 bases; unmatched junction bases: 5. Per the germline V gene, CDR1 is SGHDT and CDR2 is YYEEEE. The CDR3 is CASSLGQGKGNTIYF. The CDR3 coding sequence is TGTGCCAGCAGCCTGGGACAGGGGAAGGGAAACACCATATATTTT.

The rearrangement uses TRBV4-3 and TRBJ2-5, with D possibly matching TRBD2 (5 bases). This CDR3 comprises 15 residues. V gave up 5 bases and J gave up 2 bases, with 15 bases separating them. Germline CDR1 is LGHNA and CDR2 is YSLEER. The CDR3 bases are TGCGCCAGCAGCTACCTCGGACGGGAACAAGAGACCCAGTACTTC. Protein sequence: CASSYLGREQETQYF.

The chain carries TRBV4-3 and TRBJ2-7; 7 bases align to TRBD1. The CDR3 runs 15 residues. Germline-derived CDR1 and CDR2 are LGHNA and YSLEER. Trimming removed 1 base from V and 4 bases from J; junction bases left unmatched: 7. The CDR3: CASSQGPGGMYEQYF. The CDR3 bases are TGCGCCAGCAGCCAAGGCCCAGGGGGTATGTACGAGCAGTACTTC.